These 29 T cell receptor beta chains originate from one sample sequenced in a study of blood T cell repertoires in COVID-19 (TCRdb year 2020). Receptor amplification or capture employed the immunoSEQ multiplex PCR assay. TCRdb holds this immuneACCESS table with in-frame rearrangements only. Some clones are missing; in checked studies, unresolved V genes explain under half, and the rest has no known cause. In this sample the table shows around 140,000 clones, about 80% of which occur a single time. The ten largest clonotypes hold approximately 15% of the sample. The sample was peripheral blood. These receptors came from a man aged 50 to 59 with acute or convalescent COVID-19.

The chain employs TRBV2 and TRBJ2-5; D not resolved. There are 11 residues in the CDR3. Looked up from germline, CDR1 is SNHLY and CDR2 is FYNNEI. Trimming pared 6 bases from V and 5 bases from J, leaving 7 bases between. The CDR3 region is CASRPEETQYF. The CDR3 DNA sequence: TGTGCCAGCAGGCCGGAGGAGACCCAGTACTTC.

V gene TRBV3-1 (or the pseudogene TRBV3-2) combines with J gene TRBJ2-2; weak D call: TRBD1 (5 bases). The length of the CDR3 is 17 residues. Trimming stripped 5 bases from V and 4 bases from J, with 20 bases between. Germline CDR1 and CDR2: LGHDT and YNNKEL (reference sequence). DNA of the CDR3: TGTGCCAGCAGCTACCCGCGACAGTCCCTTTCCACCGGGGAGCTGTTTTTT. Protein sequence: CASSYPRQSLSTGELFF.

The chain has TRBV24-1 and TRBJ2-5; 8 bases line up with TRBD2. The CDR3 length is 14 residues. Losses at the gene ends were 10 bases for V and 4 bases for J; bases not matched to a gene: 10. Germline values: CDR1 KGHDR, CDR2 SFDVKD. CDR3 bases: TGTGCCACTGCGGATGCGGGGGGTGGAGAGACCCAGTACTTC. Its translation: CATADAGGGETQYF.

The chain carries TRBV5-6 and TRBJ2-5; 8 positions match TRBD1. The V gene end was trimmed by 6 bases and the J gene end by 5 bases; junction bases not matched to a gene: 9. The CDR3 totals 14 residues. Germline lookup yields CDR1 SGHDT and CDR2 YYEEEE. CDR3 sequence reads: CASTLGQGGETQYF. The CDR3, as DNA: TGTGCCAGCACCCTTGGACAGGGCGGGGAGACCCAGTACTTC. Using reference TRBV5-6 and TRBJ2-5 for the parts outside the CDR3, the full variable domain is DAGVTQSPTHLIKTRGQQVTLRCSPKSGHDTVSWYQQALGQGPQFIFQYYEEEERQRGNFPDRFSGHQFPNYSSELNVNALLLGDSALYLCASTLGQGGETQYFGPGTRLLVL.

V usage is TRBV27 and J usage is TRBJ2-5; 8 bases are a match to TRBD1. Looked up from germline, CDR1 is MNHEY and CDR2 is SMNVEV (reference sequence). The CDR3 covers 15 residues. Unmatched junction bases numbered 8, after V lost 3 bases and J lost 5 bases. The CDR3 DNA sequence: TGTGCCAGCAGTTTGACAGGGGACTTTACGGAGACCCAGTACTTC. It translates to CASSLTGDFTETQYF.

This clone showed up just a few times. For the CDR3, the DNA is TGTGCCAGCAGCCACCCCGGACAGGGAGACACCGGGGAGCTGTTTTTT. Encoded protein: CASSHPGQGDTGELFF. The chain links TRBV5-6 to TRBJ2-2; 8 bases match TRBD1. CDR3 length: 16 residues. The J segment lost 3 bases and the V segment lost 4 bases, leaving 8 bases of the junction unmatched. Germline assignment: CDR1 SGHDT and CDR2 YYEEEE.

In regard to this clone: The germline gene is not matched at one end of the junction; a read error may be the cause. The rearrangement links TRBV30 to TRBJ2-1; perhaps TRBD1 as D (5 bases). There are 13 residues in the CDR3. Germline V gives CDR1 GTSNPN, CDR2 SVGIG (reference sequence). The CDR3 sequence: CAWSGTNQNNEIF. CDR3 sequence (DNA): TGTGCCTGGAGTGGGACAAACCAGAACAATGAAATCTTC. Variable domain in full (rest from reference TRBV30 and TRBJ2-1): SQTIHQWPATLVQPVGSPLSLECTVEGTSNPNLYWYRQAAGRGLQLLFYSVGIGQISSEVPQNLSASRPQDRQFILSSKKLLLSDSGFYLCAWSGTNQNNEIFGPGTRLTVL.

This clone was seen only a few times. The rearrangement joins TRBV5-5 to TRBJ1-3; TRBD1 is a possible D gene (5 bases). The germline gives CDR1 SGHKS, CDR2 YYEKEE (reference sequence). Between the trimmed V and J ends, which lost 0 bases and 2 bases, there was a span of 12 bases. The CDR3 length is 16 residues. CDR3 bases: TGTGCCAGCAGCTTGGTCGGGGGACCAACTGGAAACACCATATATTTT. It is translated as CASSLVGGPTGNTIYF. Together with reference TRBV5-5 and TRBJ1-3, the CDR3 gives the full variable domain: DAGVTQSPTHLIKTRGQQVTLRCSPISGHKSVSWYQQVLGQGPQFIFQYYEKEERGRGNFPDRFSARQFPNYSSELNVNALLLGDSALYLCASSLVGGPTGNTIYFGEGSWLTVV.

This clone was seen a handful of times. The chain links TRBV6-5 to TRBJ2-5; 7 bases map to TRBD1. Germline V CDR1 and CDR2: MNHEY, SVGAGI. CDR3 length: 14 residues. V lost 11 bases to trimming and J lost 2 bases; unmatched junction nucleotides: 11. CDR3 loop: CASNRDRAQETQYF. CDR3 coding DNA: TGTGCCTCTAATAGGGACAGAGCACAAGAGACCCAGTACTTC.

This clone has a single count. Here the CDR3 reads CASSDGDLAAFF. The CDR3 DNA follows: TGTGCCAGCAGTGACGGGGACTTGGCGGCTTTCTTT. V usage is TRBV25-1 and J usage is TRBJ1-1; D is possibly TRBD1 (5 bases). Germline values: CDR1 MGHDK, CDR2 SYGVNS. The CDR3 length is 12 residues. Trimming took 3 bases from V and 11 from J, leaving 13 bases between them.

This chain uses TRBV29-1 with TRBJ1-2; D gene uncertain. The CDR3 loop spans 12 amino acids. Germline V gene sequence: CDR1 SQVTM, CDR2 ANQGSEA. The V and J ends lost 6 bases and 4 bases respectively, with 12 bases between them. The CDR3 sequence is CSVGDTTYGYTF. CDR3 bases: TGCAGCGTGGGAGACACTACCTATGGCTACACCTTC.

The chain joins TRBV19 to TRBJ1-2; 10 nucleotides align to TRBD1. The CDR3 sequence is 16 residues long. Germline CDR1 and CDR2: LNHDA and SQIVND (reference sequence). V was pared by 5 bases and J by 2 bases, with 8 bases of the junction left unmatched. The DNA for the CDR3 is TGTGCCAGTAGTCCTCCACCGGGACAGGGGAACTATGGCTACACCTTC. It specifies CASSPPPGQGNYGYTF.

The chain uses TRBV28 and TRBJ1-4, with 7 bases matching TRBD1. Trimming took 4 bases from V and 1 from J; bases not matched to a gene: 9. The germline gives CDR1 MDHEN, CDR2 SYDVKM. The CDR3 runs 17 residues. The CDR3 sequence: CASSSLDGQETNEKLFF. DNA for the CDR3: TGTGCCAGCAGTTCCCTGGACGGACAGGAAACTAATGAAAAACTGTTTTTT. Variable domain in full (rest from reference TRBV28 and TRBJ1-4): DVKVTQSSRYLVKRTGEKVFLECVQDMDHENMFWYRQDPGLGLRLIYFSYDVKMKEKGDIPEGYSVSREKKERFSLILESASTNQTSMYLCASSSLDGQETNEKLFFGSGTQLSVL.

The rearrangement uses TRBV6-1 and TRBJ1-1; D gene unclear. Germline V lookup: CDR1 MNHNS, CDR2 SASEGT. CDR3 length: 15 residues. V was trimmed by 2 bases and J by 0 bases, leaving 10 bases between them. Here the CDR3 DNA reads TGTGCCAGCAGTGAACTCGGAGGAATGAACACTGAAGCTTTCTTT. The encoded protein is CASSELGGMNTEAFF.

This clone was counted a few times. V is TRBV11-3 and J is TRBJ2-3; TRBD1 matches at 9 bases. Looked up from germline, CDR1 is SGHNT and CDR2 is YENEEA. V gave up 1 base and J gave up 5 bases; unmatched junction bases: 7. The CDR3 is 16 residues long. CDR3 sequence (DNA): TGTGCCAGCAGCTTAGGGGACAGGGTCCAAGAAGATACGCAGTATTTT. Translated, it gives CASSLGDRVQEDTQYF.

V is TRBV20-1 and J is TRBJ1-4; no clear D. Germline loops: CDR1 DFQATT, CDR2 SNEGSKA (reference sequence). The CDR3 is made up of 14 amino acids. Trimming removed 3 bases at V and 7 bases at J, with 15 bases between. CDR3 bases: TGCAGTGCTAGTCCGGCAGTCCTAGGTGAAAAACTGTTTTTT. Its protein is CSASPAVLGEKLFF.

The DNA of the CDR3 is TGTGCCAGCAGCCCGACAGCTGGGGCCAACGTCCTGACTTTC. Its translation is CASSPTAGANVLTF. The rearrangement uses TRBV5-6 and TRBJ2-6, with D possibly being TRBD1 (5 bases). The CDR3 consists of 14 residues. V lost 4 bases to trimming and J lost 2 bases, with 7 bases between them. Germline CDR1 SGHDT, CDR2 YYEEEE.

The chain has TRBV4-2 and TRBJ2-2; 12 bases align to TRBD2. Germline V lookup: CDR1 LGHNA, CDR2 YNFKEQ. The trim removed 7 bases at V and 4 bases at J, leaving 22 bases unmatched. This CDR3 spans 21 amino acids. This CDR3 is CASTPPSAVLGLAGTTGELFF. In DNA, the CDR3 is TGTGCCAGCACCCCACCATCTGCGGTCCTGGGACTAGCGGGTACCACCGGGGAGCTGTTTTTT.

The chain has TRBV10-3 and TRBJ2-1, with 9 nucleotides matching TRBD1. In germline, CDR1 is ENHRY, CDR2 SYGVKD. The junction had 3 bases not matched to a gene; V was cut back by 5 bases and J by 7 bases. There are 13 residues in the CDR3. The CDR3 DNA reads as TGTGCCATCAGTAACAGGGGGCAGAATGAGCAGTTCTTC. This encodes CAISNRGQNEQFF.

The V call is TRBV7-9, the J call TRBJ2-1; 8 bases agree with TRBD2. CDR1 and CDR2 from the germline V gene are SEHNR and FQNEAQ (reference sequence). The CDR3 loop spans 17 amino acids. V shed 1 base and J 2 bases; nucleotides not matched to a gene: 7. The CDR3 loop is CASSLVTGGVAYNEQFF. As DNA, the CDR3 is TGTGCCAGCAGCTTAGTAACCGGGGGGGTGGCCTACAATGAGCAGTTCTTC.

The V and J genes are TRBV27 and TRBJ2-5; TRBD2 matches at 12 bases. V lost 4 bases, J lost 5 bases, and 2 bases stayed unmatched. Germline-derived CDR1 and CDR2 are MNHEY and SMNVEV (reference sequence). The CDR3 runs 14 residues. Here the CDR3 reads CASSSGTSGETQYF. In DNA, the CDR3 is TGTGCCAGCAGTTCCGGGACTAGCGGGGAGACCCAGTACTTC.

This clone was observed a few times. This sample also contains other DNA sequences that code for the same CDR3. The V gene is TRBV30, the J gene TRBJ1-4; D is possibly TRBD1 (5 bases). This CDR3 spans 14 amino acids. The V and J ends lost 0 bases and 5 bases respectively, with 10 bases between them. The germline V gene has CDR1 GTSNPN and CDR2 SVGIG (reference sequence). CDR3 bases: TGTGCCTGGAGTGTACGCGGGGGGAATGAAAAACTGTTTTTT. Encoded protein: CAWSVRGGNEKLFF.

Note on this clone: The sample carries other DNA sequences with the same CDR3. The chain has TRBV5-1 and TRBJ2-5; the match to TRBD1 covers 7 bases. The CDR3 extends over 14 amino acids. Germline CDR1 reads SGHRS; CDR2 reads YFSETQ. Losses at the gene ends were 2 bases for V and 1 base for J; bases not matched to a gene: 2. The CDR3 nucleotides read TGCGCCAGCAGCTTACAGGGGAGCCAAGAGACCCAGTACTTC. It translates to CASSLQGSQETQYF. The full variable domain, with the rest looked up from reference TRBV5-1 and TRBJ2-5, is KAGVTQTPRYLIKTRGQQVTLSCSPISGHRSVSWYQQTPGQGLQFLFEYFSETQRNKGNFPGRFSGRQFSNSRSEMNVSTLELGDSALYLCASSLQGSQETQYFGPGTRLLVL.

This chain uses TRBV2 with TRBJ2-3, with D maybe TRBD2 (5 bases). There are 13 residues in the CDR3. Germline-derived CDR1 and CDR2 are SNHLY and FYNNEI. The germline V and J ends were trimmed by 8 bases and 4 bases, with 13 bases remaining between them. CDR3 in DNA: TGTGCCAGCGGAAGGGTTAGCGCAGATACGCAGTATTTT. Its protein product is CASGRVSADTQYF. Full variable domain (remainder filled in from reference TRBV2 and TRBJ2-3): EPEVTQTPSHQVTQMGQEVILRCVPISNHLYFYWYRQILGQKVEFLVSFYNNEISEKSEIFDDQFSVERPDGSNFTLKIRSTKLEDSAMYFCASGRVSADTQYFGPGTRLTVL.

The chain employs TRBV2 and TRBJ2-2; TRBD2 matches at 7 bases. CDR1 and CDR2 (germline): SNHLY, FYNNEI. V was pared by 6 bases and J by 2 bases, with 6 bases of the junction left unmatched. This CDR3 has 15 amino acids. This CDR3 reads CASRLRDYNTGELFF. For the CDR3, the DNA is TGTGCCAGCAGGCTCCGGGACTACAACACCGGGGAGCTGTTTTTT. Combining the CDR3 with reference TRBV2 and TRBJ2-2 gives the whole variable domain EPEVTQTPSHQVTQMGQEVILRCVPISNHLYFYWYRQILGQKVEFLVSFYNNEISEKSEIFDDQFSVERPDGSNFTLKIRSTKLEDSAMYFCASRLRDYNTGELFFGEGSRLTVL.

This chain connects TRBV5-1 to TRBJ1-1; D not resolved. The CDR3 covers 12 residues. V was pared by 6 bases and J by 0 bases, with 6 bases between. Germline V gives CDR1 SGHRS, CDR2 YFSETQ. The CDR3 spells CASKELNTEAFF. The CDR3, as DNA: TGCGCCAGCAAGGAGTTGAACACTGAAGCTTTCTTT.

This chain uses TRBV19 with TRBJ2-2, with 8 bases identical to TRBD2. Germline V lookup: CDR1 LNHDA, CDR2 SQIVND (reference sequence). V shed 3 bases and J 3 bases; nucleotides not matched to a gene: 3. This CDR3 is built from 15 residues. The CDR3 DNA is TGTGCCAGTAGTATTGGAGCGGGGGACACCGGGGAGCTGTTTTTT. The encoded protein is CASSIGAGDTGELFF.

The chain links TRBV19 to TRBJ1-6; D gene uncertain. V was trimmed by 3 bases and J by 5 bases, leaving 5 bases between them. Germline loops: CDR1 LNHDA, CDR2 SQIVND (reference sequence). The CDR3 covers 13 residues. The DNA of the CDR3 is TGTGCCAGTAGTATGAGAGATAATTCACCCCTCCACTTT. Translating it yields CASSMRDNSPLHF.

This chain connects TRBV9 to TRBJ1-4; D gene ambiguous. CDR1 is SGDLS and CDR2 is YYNGEE in the germline V gene. V was clipped by 4 bases and J by 3 bases, with 10 bases between them. This CDR3 spans 14 amino acids. The CDR3, as DNA: TGTGCCAGCAGCCCCCGGGTCTCTAATGAAAAACTGTTTTTT. This gives the protein CASSPRVSNEKLFF. Combining the CDR3 with reference TRBV9 and TRBJ1-4 gives the whole variable domain DSGVTQTPKHLITATGQRVTLRCSPRSGDLSVYWYQQSLDQGLQFLIQYYNGEERAKGNILERFSAQQFPDLHSELNLSSLELGDSALYFCASSPRVSNEKLFFGSGTQLSVL.